This record concerns one T cell receptor beta chain sequence. The length of the CDR3 is 14 residues. Trimming cost V 8 bases and J 5 bases, with 15 bases left between them. CDR1 is SNHLY, CDR2 FYNNEI, per germline. Using immunoSEQ multiplex PCR, the repertoire was profiled, and TCRdb retains in-frame clones only, with some absent. The sample holds approximately 98,000 clones; about 86% are singletons and the top ten take about 4.3%. The entry originates in a study of blood T cell repertoires in COVID-19. The sequence was obtained from a man in his sixties with acute or convalescent COVID-19. V usage is TRBV2 and J usage is TRBJ1-4; D possibly corresponds to TRBD1 (6 bases). Sequenced material: peripheral blood. The CDR3 nucleotides read TGTGCCAGCGGGTTACAGGGAATAAATGAAAAACTGTTTTTT. Protein: CASGLQGINEKLFF.